This TCR beta chain was observed in a study of T cells after yellow fever vaccination. With 4 bases removed from V and 0 bases from J, the gap between germline ends came to 11 bases. The CDR3 is 14 residues long. The germline gives CDR1 GTSNPN, CDR2 SVGIG (reference sequence). Synthesis of TCR cDNA relied on 5'RACE template switching, which attached a universal primer site and UMIs. TCRdb itself ran the 5' RACE reads through MiXCR, one entry per CDR3 protein. Of hundreds of thousands of distinct CDR3 sequences listed, roughly 20% were seen once; the top ten hold over 15%. General study points: Reappearance after the booster was observed for most primary-vaccination clones (roughly 97% CD4, about 85% CD8).

With respect to this clonotype: What it binds is unknown.

Source: PBMCs, taken before the yellow fever booster vaccination. The TCR comes from a man aged 18-30 years who received the YFV17D yellow fever vaccine. The V gene is TRBV30, the J gene TRBJ2-3; D call uncertain. CDR3 residues: CAWKLGISTDTQYF. The CDR3 DNA reads TGTGCCTGGAAGTTAGGCATTAGCACAGATACGCAGTATTTT. The full variable domain, completed using reference TRBV30 and TRBJ2-3, is SQTIHQWPATLVQPVGSPLSLECTVEGTSNPNLYWYRQAAGRGLQLLFYSVGIGQISSEVPQNLSASRPQDRQFILSSKKLLLSDSGFYLCAWKLGISTDTQYFGPGTRLTVL.